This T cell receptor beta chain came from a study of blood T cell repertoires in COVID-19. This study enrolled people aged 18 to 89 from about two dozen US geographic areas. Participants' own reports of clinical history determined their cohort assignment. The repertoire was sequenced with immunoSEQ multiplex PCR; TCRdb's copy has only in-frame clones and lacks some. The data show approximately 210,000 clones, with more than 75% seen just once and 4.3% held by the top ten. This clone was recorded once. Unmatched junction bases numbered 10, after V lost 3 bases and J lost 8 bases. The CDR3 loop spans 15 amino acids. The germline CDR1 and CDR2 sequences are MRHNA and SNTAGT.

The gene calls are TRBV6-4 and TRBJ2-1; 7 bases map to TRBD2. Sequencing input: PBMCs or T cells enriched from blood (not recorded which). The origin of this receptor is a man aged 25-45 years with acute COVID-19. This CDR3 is CASSEGTTQGHEQFF. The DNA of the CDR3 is TGTGCCAGCAGTGAAGGGACTACCCAGGGCCATGAGCAGTTCTTC.